This T cell receptor beta chain originates from a study of cytotoxic CD8 clonotypes in ibrutinib-treated CLL (dated by TCRdb to the early 2020s). Notes on the research overall: The cohort had over ten relapsed/refractory and approximately 14 treatment-naive patients; under 18 were IGHV unmutated. Partial responses were observed in some 24 patients and complete responses in 2; after a median follow-up of 68 months, remission was maintained in 14 patients and progression was observed in some 12. Response samples were taken after a median of 12 months on treatment, ranging from 6 to 36 months. Samples averaged approximately 240,000 productive templates and 80,000 to 100,000 productive rearrangements. Of the roughly 86 people in the trial, approximately 26 had longitudinal samples available. Cryopreserved peripheral blood mononuclear cells were obtained before treatment, at response, and at either sustained remission or disease progression. Patients were still on ibrutinib when every remission and progressive disease sample was collected.

What the work shows at the level of the full study, not this receptor alone: Lymph node repertoires were not examined, and the timing of sampling was not matched between patients in sustained remission and those whose disease progressed. At ibrutinib response clonality went up, during sustained remission it held steady, and at progression it dropped back toward baseline. Baseline clonality was found to be higher than that of age-matched healthy donors and was strongly correlated with circulating CD8+ T-cell counts. Public clonotypes were rare and either contracted or stayed stable during treatment, and the rise in clonality at ibrutinib response reflected the expansion of private clonotypes.

The time point label of this sample denotes: progressive disease on ibrutinib. For TCR beta library preparation, roughly 2 micrograms of genomic DNA were extracted from the cryopreserved PBMCs. High-throughput TCR beta sequencing was performed on longitudinal blood samples from CLL patients receiving ibrutinib monotherapy. The patients took part in an open-label, single-center phase 2 trial of ibrutinib monotherapy. From the cysteine up to the phenylalanine, the CDR3 has a length of 15 residues. Only the CDR3 region is kept as DNA, spanning 45 bases read in frame from base 1. CDR1 and CDR2, per the germline V gene, are MNHNS and SASEGT. A distance of 10 bases separates the germline ends of V and J, which lose 3 bases and 4 bases respectively. As concerns this clone: The target of this receptor is not known. No base quality values were provided; no much bigger clone lies one nucleotide off.

Each clonotype received, on average, approximately 9.9x coverage in deep resolution sequencing performed on a MiSeq, where the target depth lay between 1 in 1 million and 1 in 200,000 T cells. TCR beta libraries were generated with the immunoSEQ hsTCRB Kit. Turning to the authors' computational methods: ImmunoSEQ Data Assistant and ImmunoSEQ Analyzer were used for data analysis, and V, D and J genes were assigned according to IMGT definitions. Clonality, which ranges from 0 to 1, was calculated as one minus the normalized Shannon entropy of productive rearrangement frequencies. Only overrepresented clonotypes making up at least 0.05% of the repertoire of each patient were included in the public clonotype analysis. About a dozen age-matched healthy donor repertoires from immuneACCESS served as clonality controls. Entries here come from immuneACCESS through TCRdb and include only in-frame sequences with V and J called. Some clones fail to appear in such tables; in the studies checked, an unresolved V gene covers under half of the shortfall, and the cause of the remainder is unknown. That table furnishes V, J and clone size, whereas the DNA furnished D and trimming. The sample contains about 35,000 clones, about two thirds of them found a single time. Over 15% of the sample lies in the top ten.

The material was PBMCs, obtained at disease progression, from a patient treated with ibrutinib. Here the chain combines TRBV6-1 and TRBJ1-6; no D gene can be assigned with confidence. This clonotype was sampled from a human donor with chronic lymphocytic leukemia. Here the CDR3 is given as CASSETLQYNSPLHF. The bases are TGTGCCAGCAGTGAGACGCTACAGTATAATTCACCCCTCCACTTT.